This T cell receptor (beta chain) was profiled in a study of T cell repertoires in cytomegalovirus infection (dated 2019 in TCRdb). At the level of the whole study: The HLA type of each donor mattered for the analysis, because public TCR beta signatures pointed to carriage of CMV infection along with the matching HLA type. The full study reports these points: The ex vivo response was dominated by HLA-C-restricted CMV-specific TCR beta clonotypes, which also provided the single most frequent clonotype in two of eight donors. Cumulative frequency of public TCR beta family members discriminated carriers of CMV infection plus the relevant HLA type in this cohort and an independent roughly 330-donor cohort.

The table lists this clonotype with a few counts. The clone's antigen remains unknown. Base-call qualities are not available, and no considerably larger clone is one nucleotide away. A distance of 13 bases separates the germline ends of V and J, which lose 6 bases and 5 bases respectively. CDR1 and CDR2 were assigned from the germline V gene (reference sequence) as LNHNV and YYDKDF. Including the terminal cysteine and phenylalanine, the CDR3 comprises 13 residues. Just CDR3 DNA is preserved here, 39 bases in frame from base 1. Sequencing was carried out with an Illumina HiSeq 1500. The public sequencing data were trimmed at Q25 with fastp and processed into clonotypes with MiXCR by TCRdb, which kept only in-frame beta chains. Each record represents a unique CDR3 protein, reported with the most common genes and DNA among its rows. Recorded for this sample are some 400,000 distinct CDR3 sequences; about 33% of them occurred a single time. The ten largest make up about an eighth of the sample.

The chain is encoded by TRBV15 joined to TRBJ1-1, and TRBD1 may be the D gene, going by 6 matching bases. What was sequenced was PBMCs. The clonotype was recovered from a human donor in good health (CMV status not recorded). Some clones in this sample may be carry-over from other donors' samples. CDR3 region: CATSKGVHTEAFF. The DNA sequence is TGTGCCACCAGTAAGGGGGTACATACTGAAGCTTTCTTT. Full variable domain (CDR3 extended with the reference TRBV15 and TRBJ1-1 proteins): DAMVIQNPRYQVTQFGKPVTLSCSQTLNHNVMYWYQQKSSQAPKLLFHYYDKDFNNEADTPDNFQSRRPNTSFCFLDIRSPGLGDTAMYLCATSKGVHTEAFFGQGTRLTVV.